This T cell receptor beta chain comes out of a study of shared clonotypes between healthy human individuals. Adult Caucasians living in Nashville, Tennessee made up all of the donors. The method was immunoSEQ multiplex PCR; TCRdb's version includes in-frame clones alone and lacks a portion of them. The table includes 950,000 to 1,300,000 clones, roughly 70% detected once. From germline, CDR1 is MDHEN and CDR2 SYDVKM. V was cut by 6 bases and J by 4 bases, with 9 bases left in between. This CDR3 is 12 amino acids long. The sample was memory CD4+ T cells sorted from blood. Subset given: CD45RA-negative fraction. This sequence joins TRBV28 and TRBJ1-1; the D is unclear. The clonotype was recovered from a man aged 18 to 35 in good health. CDR3 nucleotide sequence: TGTGCCAGCAGGCCAACTGGCACTGAAGCTTTCTTT. The encoded protein is CASRPTGTEAFF.